This TCR beta chain stems from a study of blood T cell repertoires in COVID-19. Study overall: COVID-19 samples from acute and convalescent phases originated in the United States, Italy and Spain.

Sequencing used immunoSEQ multiplex PCR; TCRdb keeps in-frame clones, though not all of them. Of hundreds of thousands of clones listed, approximately 85% are singletons. This CDR3 has 15 amino acids. The ends were cut back, 6 bases at V and 6 bases at J, with 15 bases in the middle. Per germline, CDR1 MNHEY and CDR2 SVGAGI. The chain combines TRBV6-5 with TRBJ1-6, with D possibly being TRBD1 (6 bases). The receptor comes from a man in his fifties with active or convalescent COVID-19. Sequenced material: peripheral blood. The CDR3 sequence is CASSPTGNSNSPLHF. For the CDR3, the DNA is TGTGCCAGCAGCCCAACAGGGAACTCTAATTCACCCCTCCACTTT.